The 14 T cell receptor beta chains in this list originate from one sample, sequenced in a study of control samples from healthy donors and cancer patients. Libraries were prepared by immunoSEQ multiplex PCR; TCRdb keeps only in-frame clonotypes and omits some of them. Of around 93,000 clones in the sample, around 88% are singletons; the top ten hold around 14%. Source material: blood. All receptors derive from a man aged 30 to 45 in good health.

This chain joins TRBV12-3 or TRBV12-4 and TRBJ2-5; D remains ambiguous. The CDR3 has 11 residues. Trimming pared 6 bases from V and 5 bases from J, leaving 7 bases between. The CDR3 coding sequence is TGTGCCAGCAGCCTTCAGGAGACCCAGTACTTC. Encoded protein: CASSLQETQYF.

V usage is TRBV7-2 and J usage is TRBJ2-2; 10 nucleotides line up with TRBD2. In germline, CDR1 is SGHTA, CDR2 FQGNSA. The CDR3 is made up of 16 amino acids. V lost 4 bases and J lost 5; bases outside the gene matches: 7. CDR3 coding DNA: TGTGCCAGCAGCTACCTAGCGGGAGCTTTTACCGGGGAGCTGTTTTTT. Protein: CASSYLAGAFTGELFF.

The chain combines TRBV24-1 with TRBJ2-2; weak D call: TRBD1 (5 bases). The CDR3 consists of 16 residues. Germline V gene sequence: CDR1 KGHDR, CDR2 SFDVKD. With 4 bases removed from V and 0 bases from J, the gap between germline ends came to 11 bases. The CDR3 nucleotides are TGTGCCACCAGTGACCCCCCAGGGACGAACACCGGGGAGCTGTTTTTT. Protein product: CATSDPPGTNTGELFF.

The genes are TRBV19 and TRBJ2-1; D is ambiguous. The length of the CDR3 is 11 residues. CDR1 and CDR2 from the germline V gene are LNHDA and SQIVND (reference sequence). V was shortened by 5 bases and J by 12 bases, with 11 bases between the two germline ends. CDR3 protein: CASSVPGGQFF. The CDR3, as DNA: TGTGCCAGTAGTGTACCGGGCGGGCAGTTCTTC.

The V call is TRBV11-3, the J call TRBJ2-1; 14 nucleotides line up with TRBD2. The CDR3 is made up of 16 amino acids. Germline V gives CDR1 SGHNT, CDR2 YENEEA. Trimming removed 5 bases from V and 8 bases from J; junction bases left unmatched: 8. CDR3 in amino acids: CASSQRLAGGSDEQFF. The CDR3 coding sequence is TGTGCCAGCAGCCAGAGACTAGCGGGAGGGTCGGATGAGCAGTTCTTC.

The V and J genes are TRBV29-1 and TRBJ2-7; possibly TRBD2 for D (6 bases). Germline V gene data show CDR1 as SQVTM and CDR2 as ANQGSEA. Trimming shortened V by 6 bases and J by 7 bases, and 16 bases separated the two germline ends. CDR3 size: 12 residues. The CDR3 loop is CSVGGPPEEQYF. The CDR3 region has the DNA TGCAGCGTGGGGGGACCCCCGGAGGAGCAGTACTTC.

The rearrangement joins TRBV12-3 or TRBV12-4 to TRBJ2-7; TRBD1 is a possible D gene (5 bases). Trimming removed 3 bases at V and 0 bases at J, with 6 bases between. This CDR3 spans 13 amino acids. CDR3 nucleotides: TGTGCCAGCAGTTTTGGGGCCTCCTACGAGCAGTACTTC. Its protein is CASSFGASYEQYF.

The V call is TRBV12-5, the J call TRBJ2-5; possibly TRBD1 or TRBD2 for D (5 bases each). The germline CDR1 and CDR2 sequences are LGHNT and FRNRAP. Deletions cut 3 bases from V and 4 bases from J, with 6 bases between. CDR3 length: 12 amino acids. The CDR3 reads CASGFGAETQYF. The DNA for the CDR3 is TGTGCTAGTGGTTTCGGGGCAGAGACCCAGTACTTC.

The chain combines TRBV25-1 with TRBJ2-2, with 8 bases fitting TRBD2. CDR1 is MGHDK, CDR2 SYGVNS, per germline. CDR3 size: 15 residues. V lost 3 bases to trimming and J lost 3 bases; unmatched junction nucleotides: 3. The CDR3 region has the DNA TGTGCCAGCAGTGATAACGGGAGGGACACCGGGGAGCTGTTTTTT. As protein: CASSDNGRDTGELFF.

The chain links TRBV27 to TRBJ2-7, with D unclear. Trimming removed 2 bases from V and 1 base from J, with 6 bases in between. This CDR3 comprises 13 residues. Germline V gene lookup returns CDR1 MNHEY and CDR2 SMNVEV (reference sequence). Written as DNA, the CDR3 is TGTGCCAGCAGTTTAGTGGAGTCCTACGAGCAGTACTTC. It yields the protein CASSLVESYEQYF.

The CDR3 loop is CASSSLGTGEEKLFF. CDR3 coding DNA: TGTGCCAGCAGTTCCCTCGGGACAGGGGAGGAGAAACTGTTTTTT. The chain combines TRBV27 with TRBJ1-4, with TRBD1 identical over 10 bases. Germline-derived CDR1 and CDR2 are MNHEY and SMNVEV (reference sequence). The CDR3 length is 15 residues. J lost 11 bases, V lost 4 bases, and 10 bases had no gene match.

V gene TRBV4-2 combines with J gene TRBJ2-3, with D unclear. The CDR3 is 17 residues long. The germline V and J ends were trimmed by 0 bases and 0 bases, with 13 bases remaining between them. Looked up from germline, CDR1 is LGHNA and CDR2 is YNFKEQ. The CDR3 nucleotides are TGTGCCAGCAGCCAAGATGCAACAGCAGCTAGCACAGATACGCAGTATTTT. This codes for CASSQDATAASTDTQYF.

The V and J genes are TRBV7-8 and TRBJ1-2; D not certain. V dropped 1 base and J dropped 3 bases, with 12 bases sitting between them. CDR3 size: 15 residues. Germline CDR1 is SGHVS and CDR2 is FQNEAQ. CDR3 residues: CASSLDRGWDYGYTF. The CDR3 region has the DNA TGTGCCAGCAGCTTAGACCGCGGGTGGGACTATGGCTACACCTTC.

V gene TRBV11-3 combines with J gene TRBJ2-2, with 7 bases identical to TRBD2. Per the germline V gene, CDR1 is SGHNT and CDR2 is YENEEA. J gave up 0 bases and V 4 bases, and 8 bases lay outside the gene matches. CDR3 size: 17 residues. The CDR3 sequence is CASSSPLAGANTGELFF. The CDR3, as DNA: TGTGCCAGCAGCTCACCACTGGCGGGAGCGAACACCGGGGAGCTGTTTTTT.